A selection of T cell receptor beta chains follows, all from one sample in a study of T cell responses to AZD1222 COVID-19 vaccine. The assay was immunoSEQ multiplex PCR, and TCRdb's table has in-frame clones only and misses some. The profile shows tens of thousands of clones, approximately 90% of them singletons. Sequencing used peripheral blood, obtained 28 days after the second AZD1222 dose. These receptors originate from an adult who received the AZD1222 COVID-19 vaccine. Each CDR3 is given with its conserved first and last residue.

>TRBJ2-1|TRBV2
CATSFYNEQFF
>TRBJ1-3|TRBV28
CASSLGSTGRSDTIYF
>TRBJ1-2|TRBV7-8
CASSSQTGGDGYTF
>TRBJ2-7|TRBV3-1/TRBV3-2
CASSQAGLGPYEQYF
>TRBJ2-3|TRBV7-9
CASRFSRSSGLSTDTQYF
>TRBJ1-5|TRBV9
CASSVGGTGNQPQHF
>TRBJ1-1|TRBV4-3
CASSQSGTLIWETEAFF
>TRBJ2-2|TRBV19
CASSTPRPTSRTGELFF
>TRBJ1-1|TRBV28
CASSFGGNTEAFF
>TRBJ1-2|TRBV19
CASSPRRTSNYGYTF